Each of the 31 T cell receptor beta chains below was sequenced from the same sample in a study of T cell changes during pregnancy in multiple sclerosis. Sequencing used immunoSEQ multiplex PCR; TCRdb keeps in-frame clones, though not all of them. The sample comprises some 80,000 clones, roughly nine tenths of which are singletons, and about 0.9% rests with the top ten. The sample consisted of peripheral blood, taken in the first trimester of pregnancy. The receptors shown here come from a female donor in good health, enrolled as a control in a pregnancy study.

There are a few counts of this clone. The CDR3 DNA reads as TGTGCCAGCAGCAACGAGGGCAATCAGCCCCAGCATTTT. This sequence encodes CASSNEGNQPQHF. The rearrangement uses TRBV7-9 and TRBJ1-5, with D unresolved. Germline-derived CDR1 and CDR2 are SEHNR and FQNEAQ (reference sequence). This CDR3 is 13 amino acids long. Trimming shortened V by 5 bases and J by 2 bases, and 7 bases separated the two germline ends.

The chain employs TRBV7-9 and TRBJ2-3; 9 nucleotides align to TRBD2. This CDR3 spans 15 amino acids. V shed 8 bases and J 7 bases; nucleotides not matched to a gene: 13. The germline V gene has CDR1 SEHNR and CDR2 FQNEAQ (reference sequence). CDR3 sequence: CASAGRAGGPNTQYF. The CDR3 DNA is TGTGCCAGCGCGGGGCGGGCGGGAGGGCCAAATACGCAGTATTTT. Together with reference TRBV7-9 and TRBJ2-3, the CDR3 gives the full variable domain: DTGVSQNPRHKITKRGQNVTFRCDPISEHNRLYWYRQTLGQGPEFLTYFQNEAQLEKSRLLSDRFSAERPKGSFSTLEIQRTEQGDSAMYLCASAGRAGGPNTQYFGPGTRLTVL.

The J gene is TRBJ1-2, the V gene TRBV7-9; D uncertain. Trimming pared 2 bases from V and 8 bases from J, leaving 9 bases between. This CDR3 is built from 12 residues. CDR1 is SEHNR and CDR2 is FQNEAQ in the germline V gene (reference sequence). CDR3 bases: TGTGCCAGCAGCTTAAGCGAAGGCGGCTACACCTTC. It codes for CASSLSEGGYTF.

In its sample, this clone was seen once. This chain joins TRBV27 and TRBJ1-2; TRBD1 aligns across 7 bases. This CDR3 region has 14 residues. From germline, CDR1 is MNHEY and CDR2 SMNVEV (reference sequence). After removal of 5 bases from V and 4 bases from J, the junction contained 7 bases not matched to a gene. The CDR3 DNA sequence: TGTGCCAGCAGTGGGCCAGGGGGGAGCTATGGCTACACCTTC. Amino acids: CASSGPGGSYGYTF.

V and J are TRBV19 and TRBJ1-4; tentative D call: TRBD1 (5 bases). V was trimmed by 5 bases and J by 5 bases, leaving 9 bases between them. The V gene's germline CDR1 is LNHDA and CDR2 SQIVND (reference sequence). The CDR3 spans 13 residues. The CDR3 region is CASSGHQNEKLFF. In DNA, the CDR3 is TGTGCCAGTAGTGGACACCAGAATGAAAAACTGTTTTTT.

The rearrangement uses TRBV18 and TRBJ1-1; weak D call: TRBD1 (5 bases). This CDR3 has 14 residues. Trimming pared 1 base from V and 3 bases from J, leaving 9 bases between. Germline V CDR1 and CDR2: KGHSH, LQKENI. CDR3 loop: CASSPQGIDTEAFF. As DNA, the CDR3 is TGTGCCAGCTCACCACAGGGGATCGACACTGAAGCTTTCTTT.

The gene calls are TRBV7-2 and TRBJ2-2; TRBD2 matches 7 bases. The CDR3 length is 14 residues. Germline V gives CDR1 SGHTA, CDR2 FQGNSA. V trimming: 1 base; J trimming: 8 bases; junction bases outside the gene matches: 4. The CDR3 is CASSLVLAAGELFF. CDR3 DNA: TGTGCCAGCAGCTTAGTTCTAGCGGCAGGGGAGCTGTTTTTT.

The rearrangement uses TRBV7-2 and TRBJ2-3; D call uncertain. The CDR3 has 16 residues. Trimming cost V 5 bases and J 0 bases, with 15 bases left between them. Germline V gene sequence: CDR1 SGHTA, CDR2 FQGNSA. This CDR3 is CASSLRQVLSTDTQYF. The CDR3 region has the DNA TGTGCCAGCAGCCTAAGACAAGTCCTTAGCACAGATACGCAGTATTTT. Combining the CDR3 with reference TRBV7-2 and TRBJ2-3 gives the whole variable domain GAGVSQSPSNKVTEKGKDVELRCDPISGHTALYWYRQSLGQGLEFLIYFQGNSAPDKSGLPSDRFSAERTGGSVSTLTIQRTQQEDSAVYLCASSLRQVLSTDTQYFGPGTRLTVL.

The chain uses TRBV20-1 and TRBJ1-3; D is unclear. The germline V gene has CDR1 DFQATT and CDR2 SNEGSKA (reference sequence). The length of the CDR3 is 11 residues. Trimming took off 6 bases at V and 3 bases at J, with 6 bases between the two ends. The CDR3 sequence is CSANHGNTIYF. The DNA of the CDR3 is TGCAGTGCCAATCATGGAAACACCATATATTTT.

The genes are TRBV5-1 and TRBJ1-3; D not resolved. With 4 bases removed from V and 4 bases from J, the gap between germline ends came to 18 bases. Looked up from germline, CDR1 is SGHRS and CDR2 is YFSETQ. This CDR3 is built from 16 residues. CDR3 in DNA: TGCGCCAGCAGCCGGGGTCCGGCCGACTTGGGAAACACCATATATTTT. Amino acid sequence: CASSRGPADLGNTIYF.

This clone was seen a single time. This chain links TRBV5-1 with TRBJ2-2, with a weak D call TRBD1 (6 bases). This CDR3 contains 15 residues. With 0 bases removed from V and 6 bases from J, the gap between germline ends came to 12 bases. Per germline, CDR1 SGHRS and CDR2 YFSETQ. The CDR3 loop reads CASSLAPKGAGELFF. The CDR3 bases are TGCGCCAGCAGCTTGGCGCCTAAGGGGGCCGGGGAGCTGTTTTTT.

The CDR3 loop reads CASSHAGTGREKLFF. The CDR3 DNA reads TGCGCCAGCAGTCACGCCGGGACAGGGAGGGAAAAACTGTTTTTT. The V call is TRBV23-1, the J call TRBJ1-4; TRBD1 agrees at 9 bases. TRBV23-1 is classed as an ORF, of uncertain function. V dropped 3 bases and J dropped 8; count of bases not matched to a gene: 7. The CDR3 is made up of 15 amino acids.

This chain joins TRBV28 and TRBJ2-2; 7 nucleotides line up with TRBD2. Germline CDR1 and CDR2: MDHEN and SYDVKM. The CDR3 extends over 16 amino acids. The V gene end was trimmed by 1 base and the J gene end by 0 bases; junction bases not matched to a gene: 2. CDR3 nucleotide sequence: TGTGCCAGCAGTTTATTGGGAGGGGCGAACACCGGGGAGCTGTTTTTT. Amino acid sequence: CASSLLGGANTGELFF.

The CDR3, as DNA: TGTGCTAGTGGTCCCCGGGGAGTTAACATTCAGTACTTC. As protein: CASGPRGVNIQYF. The chain joins TRBV12-5 to TRBJ2-4; TRBD2 might be the D (5 bases). V was clipped by 5 bases and J by 7 bases, with 12 bases between them. The CDR3 runs 13 residues. Germline CDR1 is LGHNT and CDR2 is FRNRAP. The complete variable domain, with remaining parts taken from reference TRBV12-5 and TRBJ2-4, reads DARVTQTPRHKVTEMGQEVTMRCQPILGHNTVFWYRQTMMQGLELLAYFRNRAPLDDSGMPKDRFSAEMPDATLATLKIQPSEPRDSAVYFCASGPRGVNIQYFGAGTRLSVL.

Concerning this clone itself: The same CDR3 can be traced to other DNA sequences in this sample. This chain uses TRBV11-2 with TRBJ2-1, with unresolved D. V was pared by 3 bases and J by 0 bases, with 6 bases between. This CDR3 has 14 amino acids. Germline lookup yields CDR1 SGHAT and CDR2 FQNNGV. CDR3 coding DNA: TGTGCCAGCAGCTTGGGCAGCTCCTACAATGAGCAGTTCTTC. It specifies CASSLGSSYNEQFF.

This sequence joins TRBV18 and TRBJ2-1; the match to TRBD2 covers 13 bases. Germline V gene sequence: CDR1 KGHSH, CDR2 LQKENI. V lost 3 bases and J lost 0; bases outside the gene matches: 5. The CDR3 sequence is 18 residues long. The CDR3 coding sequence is TGTGCCAGCTCACCCCCCGGGACTAGCGGGAACTCCTACAATGAGCAGTTCTTC. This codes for CASSPPGTSGNSYNEQFF. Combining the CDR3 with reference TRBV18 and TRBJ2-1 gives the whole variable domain NAGVMQNPRHLVRRRGQEARLRCSPMKGHSHVYWYRQLPEEGLKFMVYLQKENIIDESGMPKERFSAEFPKEGPSILRIQQVVRGDSAAYFCASSPPGTSGNSYNEQFFGPGTRLTVL.

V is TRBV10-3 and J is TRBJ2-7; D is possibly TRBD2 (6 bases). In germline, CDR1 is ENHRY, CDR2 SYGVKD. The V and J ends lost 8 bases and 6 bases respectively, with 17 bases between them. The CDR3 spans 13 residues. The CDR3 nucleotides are TGTGCCATCCGACTAGAGGTCGCGGGCGAGCAGTACTTC. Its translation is CAIRLEVAGEQYF.

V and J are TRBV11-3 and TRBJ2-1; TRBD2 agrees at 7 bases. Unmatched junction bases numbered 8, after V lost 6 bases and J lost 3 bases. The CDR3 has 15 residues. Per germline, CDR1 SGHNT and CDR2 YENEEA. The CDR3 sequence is CASSHGAGLYNEQFF. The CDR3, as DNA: TGTGCCAGCAGTCACGGAGCGGGACTCTACAATGAGCAGTTCTTC.

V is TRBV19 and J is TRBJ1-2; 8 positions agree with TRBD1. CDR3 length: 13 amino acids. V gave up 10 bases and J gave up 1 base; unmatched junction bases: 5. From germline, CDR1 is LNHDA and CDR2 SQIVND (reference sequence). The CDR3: CATGTGYNYGYTF. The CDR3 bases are TGTGCCACCGGGACAGGTTATAACTATGGCTACACCTTC.

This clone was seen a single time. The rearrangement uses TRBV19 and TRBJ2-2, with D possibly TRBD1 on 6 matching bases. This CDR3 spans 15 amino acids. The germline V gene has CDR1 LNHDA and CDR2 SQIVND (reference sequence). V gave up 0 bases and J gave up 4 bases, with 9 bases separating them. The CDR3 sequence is CASSIDGQPTGELFF. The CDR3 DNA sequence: TGTGCCAGTAGTATAGATGGACAGCCCACCGGGGAGCTGTTTTTT.

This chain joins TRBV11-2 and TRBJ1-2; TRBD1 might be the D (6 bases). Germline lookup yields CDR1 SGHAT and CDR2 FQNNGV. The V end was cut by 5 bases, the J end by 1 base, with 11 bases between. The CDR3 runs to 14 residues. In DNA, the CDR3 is TGTGCCAGCAGCCCGGGACACCTTAACTATGGCTACACCTTC. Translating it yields CASSPGHLNYGYTF.

The CDR3 here is CASSVRHNSYGYTF. The CDR3, as DNA: TGTGCCAGCAGTGTCAGACACAACTCCTATGGCTACACCTTC. This sequence joins TRBV2 and TRBJ1-2; D unclear. V lost 4 bases and J lost 4, with 13 bases in between. Germline values: CDR1 SNHLY, CDR2 FYNNEI. The CDR3 contains 14 residues.

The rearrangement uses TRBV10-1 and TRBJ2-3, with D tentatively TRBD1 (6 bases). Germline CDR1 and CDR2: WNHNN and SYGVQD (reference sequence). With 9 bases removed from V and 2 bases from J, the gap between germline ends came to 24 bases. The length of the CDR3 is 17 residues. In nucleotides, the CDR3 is TGCGCCAGACGGACGAAGCGACAGGCCCATTTCACAGATACGCAGTATTTT. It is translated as CARRTKRQAHFTDTQYF.

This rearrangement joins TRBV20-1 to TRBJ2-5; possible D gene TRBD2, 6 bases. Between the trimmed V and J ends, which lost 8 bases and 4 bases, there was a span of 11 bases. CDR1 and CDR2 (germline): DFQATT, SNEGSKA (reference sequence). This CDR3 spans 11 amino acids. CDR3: CSHPGVETQYF. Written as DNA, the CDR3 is TGCAGTCACCCGGGGGTAGAGACCCAGTACTTC.

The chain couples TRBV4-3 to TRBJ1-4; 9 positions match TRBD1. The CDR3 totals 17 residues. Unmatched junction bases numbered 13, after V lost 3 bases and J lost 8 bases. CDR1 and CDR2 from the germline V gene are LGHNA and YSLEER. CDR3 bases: TGCGCCAGCAGCCATGAAAATCCGGGACAGGGACGGGAAAAACTGTTTTTT. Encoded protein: CASSHENPGQGREKLFF.

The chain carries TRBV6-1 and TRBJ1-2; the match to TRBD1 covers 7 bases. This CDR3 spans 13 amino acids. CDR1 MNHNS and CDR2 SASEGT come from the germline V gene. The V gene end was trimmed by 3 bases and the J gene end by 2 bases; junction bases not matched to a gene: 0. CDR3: CASSETGNYGYTF. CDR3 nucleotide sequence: TGTGCCAGCAGTGAGACAGGGAACTATGGCTACACCTTC.

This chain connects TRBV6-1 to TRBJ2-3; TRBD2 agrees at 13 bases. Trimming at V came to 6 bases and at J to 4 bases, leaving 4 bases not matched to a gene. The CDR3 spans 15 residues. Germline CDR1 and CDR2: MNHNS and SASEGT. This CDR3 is CASSRLAGGPDTQYF. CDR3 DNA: TGTGCCAGCAGCCGACTAGCGGGGGGCCCAGATACGCAGTATTTT.

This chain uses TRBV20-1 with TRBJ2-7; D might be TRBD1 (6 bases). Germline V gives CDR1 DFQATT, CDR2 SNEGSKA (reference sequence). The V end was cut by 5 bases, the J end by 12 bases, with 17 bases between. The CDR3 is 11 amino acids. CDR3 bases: TGCAGTGCTCGACCCGGGGACAAGGCGTACTTC. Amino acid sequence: CSARPGDKAYF.

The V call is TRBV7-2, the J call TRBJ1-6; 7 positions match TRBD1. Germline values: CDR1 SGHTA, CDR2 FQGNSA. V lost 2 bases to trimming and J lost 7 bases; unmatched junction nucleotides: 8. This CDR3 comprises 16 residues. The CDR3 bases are TGTGCCAGCAGCTTACCAGGGGGGAGCCGGAATTCACCCCTCCACTTT. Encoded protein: CASSLPGGSRNSPLHF. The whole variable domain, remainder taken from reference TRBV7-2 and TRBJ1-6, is GAGVSQSPSNKVTEKGKDVELRCDPISGHTALYWYRQSLGQGLEFLIYFQGNSAPDKSGLPSDRFSAERTGGSVSTLTIQRTQQEDSAVYLCASSLPGGSRNSPLHFGNGTRLTVT.

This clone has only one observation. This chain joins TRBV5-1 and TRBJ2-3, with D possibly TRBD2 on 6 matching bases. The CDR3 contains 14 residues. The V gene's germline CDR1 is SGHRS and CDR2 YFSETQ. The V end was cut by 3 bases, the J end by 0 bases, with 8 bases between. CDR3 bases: TGCGCCAGCAGCTCAAGCGGGAGCACAGATACGCAGTATTTT. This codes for CASSSSGSTDTQYF.

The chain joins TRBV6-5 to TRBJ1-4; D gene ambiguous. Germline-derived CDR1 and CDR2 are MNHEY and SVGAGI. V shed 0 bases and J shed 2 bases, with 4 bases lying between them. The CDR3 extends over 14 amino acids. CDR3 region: CASSYSETNEKLFF. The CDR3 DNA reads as TGTGCCAGCAGTTACTCTGAGACTAATGAAAAACTGTTTTTT.